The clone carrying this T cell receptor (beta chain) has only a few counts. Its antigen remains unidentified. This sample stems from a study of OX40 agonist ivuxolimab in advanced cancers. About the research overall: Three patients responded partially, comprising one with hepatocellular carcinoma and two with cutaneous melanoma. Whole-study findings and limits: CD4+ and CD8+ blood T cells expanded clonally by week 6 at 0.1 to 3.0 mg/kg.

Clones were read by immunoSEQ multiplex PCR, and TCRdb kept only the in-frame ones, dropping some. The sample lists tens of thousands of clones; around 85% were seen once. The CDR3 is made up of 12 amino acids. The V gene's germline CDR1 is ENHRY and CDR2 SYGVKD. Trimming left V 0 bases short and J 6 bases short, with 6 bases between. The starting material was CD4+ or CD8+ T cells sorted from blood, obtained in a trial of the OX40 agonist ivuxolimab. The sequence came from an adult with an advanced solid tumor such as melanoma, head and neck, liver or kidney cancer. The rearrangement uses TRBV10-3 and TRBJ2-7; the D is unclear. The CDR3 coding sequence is TGTGCCATCAGTGAGTCTGCAATCGAGCAGTACTTC. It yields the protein CAISESAIEQYF.